The clone carrying this TCR beta chain was seen a single time. Enrolled through a virtual design, the participants were between roughly 18 and 100 years of age and came from around 25 US areas. Cohort assignment relied on participant-reported clinical history. The data are from a study of blood T cell repertoires in COVID-19. In the study overall: T cells, B-cell-depleted T cells, or PBMCs provided the cDNA or gDNA that served as material.

In the study's own analysis: Estimation of nucleated cell counts was performed using reference gene primer amplification. Profiling relied on immunoSEQ multiplex PCR, and the TCRdb table lists in-frame clones only, not all of them. From that table come the V and J calls and clone size; the DNA was used to work out D and trimming. The data show approximately 250,000 clones, about 86% seen once. CDR1 is SNHLY, CDR2 FYNNEI, per germline. CDR3 length: 16 amino acids. The germline V and J ends were trimmed by 6 bases and 0 bases, with 15 bases remaining between them. Sequencing used PBMCs or T cells enriched from blood (not recorded which). The sequence was obtained from a man in his thirties or forties with acute COVID-19. This chain connects TRBV2 to TRBJ1-3; D unclear. For the CDR3, the DNA is TGTGCCAGCAGCGGCCAGGTTCTAATCTCTGGAAACACCATATATTTT. It encodes CASSGQVLISGNTIYF.